These 13 T cell receptor beta chains were sequenced from one sample in a study of blood T cell repertoires in COVID-19. Assay used: immunoSEQ multiplex PCR; TCRdb lists only in-frame clones, some missing. Of approximately 210,000 clones in the sample, 84% are singletons; the top ten hold roughly 4.6%. Sequenced: peripheral blood. All receptors come from a woman aged 70-85 years with active or convalescent COVID-19.

The V call is TRBV7-2, the J call TRBJ2-5; TRBD2 is a possible D gene (5 bases). This CDR3 comprises 16 residues. Germline CDR1 and CDR2: SGHTA and FQGNSA. V dropped 2 bases and J dropped 12 bases, with 25 bases sitting between them. The DNA for the CDR3 is TGTGCCAGCAGCTTAATCCCGGGATCGGATGGCCGTCTTGAGTACTTC. Its translation is CASSLIPGSDGRLEYF.

This chain links TRBV7-8 with TRBJ1-2; 9 bases are shared with TRBD1. Germline CDR1 SGHVS, CDR2 FQNEAQ. The CDR3 totals 12 residues. Here the CDR3 DNA reads TGTGCGGTGGAACAGGGGGCGGTTGGCTACACCTTC. Amino acid sequence: CAVEQGAVGYTF.

The genes are TRBV18 and TRBJ1-2; TRBD1 matches at 9 bases. The germline gives CDR1 KGHSH, CDR2 LQKENI. With V trimmed by 3 bases and J by 6 bases, 2 bases remained unmatched. This CDR3 is built from 13 residues. CDR3: CASSPDRGNGYTF. The CDR3 DNA is TGTGCCAGCTCACCGGACAGGGGCAATGGCTACACCTTC.

The chain joins TRBV12-5 to TRBJ1-1; D gene ambiguous. This CDR3 has 15 residues. V was pared by 1 base and J by 1 base, with 10 bases between. Germline CDR1 and CDR2: LGHNT and FRNRAP. The CDR3 region is CASGLGGNGNTEAFF. In DNA, the CDR3 is TGTGCTAGTGGTTTGGGCGGGAATGGGAACACTGAAGCTTTCTTT.

The rearrangement links TRBV7-3 to TRBJ2-1, with D tentatively TRBD2 (6 bases). The germline V gene has CDR1 SGHTA and CDR2 FQGTGA. Between the trimmed V and J ends, which lost 2 bases and 6 bases, there was a span of 14 bases. The CDR3 length is 15 residues. The CDR3 bases are TGTGCCAGCAGCTTAGGGGACCCGCGGGGCAATGAGCAGTTCTTC. Translation: CASSLGDPRGNEQFF.

J is TRBJ1-6 and V is TRBV4-1; 10 nucleotides align to TRBD1. Looked up from germline, CDR1 is MGHRA and CDR2 is YSYEKL. Trimming took 3 bases from V and 9 from J; bases not matched to a gene: 8. This CDR3 has 16 residues. Written as DNA, the CDR3 is TGCGCCAGCAGCCACAACACCGGACAGGGGGTTTCACCCCTCCACTTT. The encoded protein is CASSHNTGQGVSPLHF.

This chain links TRBV4-1 with TRBJ2-7; possibly TRBD2 for D (7 bases). The germline V and J ends were trimmed by 0 bases and 3 bases, with 15 bases remaining between them. Germline loops: CDR1 MGHRA, CDR2 YSYEKL. The CDR3 is 16 amino acids. The CDR3, as DNA: TGCGCCAGCAGCCAAGATATGAGGGGGGGTTACTACGAGCAGTACTTC. Translation: CASSQDMRGGYYEQYF.

This chain uses TRBV10-2 with TRBJ2-3; TRBD2 matches at 10 bases. CDR1 and CDR2 from the germline V gene are WSHSY and SAAADI. V gave up 6 bases and J gave up 3 bases; unmatched junction bases: 6. This CDR3 comprises 15 residues. The CDR3 coding sequence is TGCGCCAGCAGCAGTAGCGGGAGGACGACAGATACGCAGTATTTT. Translating it yields CASSSSGRTTDTQYF.

This chain uses TRBV28 with TRBJ2-7, with TRBD1 matching over 11 bases. The CDR3 loop spans 15 amino acids. Germline-derived CDR1 and CDR2 are MDHEN and SYDVKM. V shed 6 bases, J shed 3 bases, and the junction held 7 bases outside the gene matches. CDR3 DNA: TGTGCCAGCAGGGGGACAGGGGGGAGGCTCTACGAGCAGTACTTC. It encodes CASRGTGGRLYEQYF.

The V call is TRBV19, the J call TRBJ2-1; 13 nucleotides match TRBD2. The CDR3 has 19 amino acids. The V segment lost 5 bases and the J segment 0 bases; nucleotides outside the gene matches: 10. Germline lookup yields CDR1 LNHDA and CDR2 SQIVND (reference sequence). CDR3 bases: TGTGCCAGTAGTCCCCGGGGGACTAGCGGGGCCTCCTCCTACAATGAGCAGTTCTTC. Translating gives CASSPRGTSGASSYNEQFF.

The chain couples TRBV5-6 to TRBJ2-2; the D gene is possibly TRBD2 (6 bases). The germline V gene encodes CDR1 SGHDT and CDR2 YYEEEE. Trimming stripped 1 base from V and 4 bases from J, with 14 bases between. The CDR3 length is 16 residues. This chain's CDR3 is CASSLRRERGTGELFF. The DNA of the CDR3 is TGTGCCAGCAGCTTGAGGAGGGAGAGGGGCACCGGGGAGCTGTTTTTT.

V usage is TRBV30 and J usage is TRBJ1-6, with a weak D call TRBD1 (6 bases). Germline lookup yields CDR1 GTSNPN and CDR2 SVGIG (reference sequence). Trimming removed 2 bases from V and 9 bases from J, with 8 bases in between. The length of the CDR3 is 12 residues. CDR3 protein: CAWSTGTSPLHF. Written as DNA, the CDR3 is TGTGCCTGGAGTACAGGGACTTCACCCCTCCACTTT.

The chain employs TRBV9 and TRBJ1-1; D ambiguous. V shed 0 bases and J shed 1 base, with 10 bases lying between them. This CDR3 comprises 15 residues. The germline V gene encodes CDR1 SGDLS and CDR2 YYNGEE. CDR3 region: CASSVVVEPNTEAFF. In nucleotides, the CDR3 is TGTGCCAGCAGCGTAGTAGTCGAGCCGAACACTGAAGCTTTCTTT.